This TCR beta chain came from a study of cytomegalovirus exposure and HLA in healthy donors. Researchers ran the PCR with 60 Vbeta and 13 Jbeta primers. Sequenced by immunoSEQ multiplex PCR; TCRdb stores in-frame clones only, minus some. Of under 200,000 clones in the sample, roughly 82% are singletons; the top ten hold around a tenth. In germline, CDR1 is SGHAT, CDR2 FQDESV (reference sequence). The CDR3 loop spans 16 amino acids. Germline trimming cut 3 bases from V and 7 bases from J; bases unmatched to any gene: 9. The gene calls are TRBV11-1 and TRBJ2-1; 10 bases map to TRBD2. This TCR was recovered from a man aged 45-60 years in good health and CMV-seropositive. The sample comprised PBMCs. Written as DNA, the CDR3 is TGTGCCAGCAGCTTCCTTGCTTGGACTAGCGGAAATGAGCAGTTCTTC. Translation: CASSFLAWTSGNEQFF.